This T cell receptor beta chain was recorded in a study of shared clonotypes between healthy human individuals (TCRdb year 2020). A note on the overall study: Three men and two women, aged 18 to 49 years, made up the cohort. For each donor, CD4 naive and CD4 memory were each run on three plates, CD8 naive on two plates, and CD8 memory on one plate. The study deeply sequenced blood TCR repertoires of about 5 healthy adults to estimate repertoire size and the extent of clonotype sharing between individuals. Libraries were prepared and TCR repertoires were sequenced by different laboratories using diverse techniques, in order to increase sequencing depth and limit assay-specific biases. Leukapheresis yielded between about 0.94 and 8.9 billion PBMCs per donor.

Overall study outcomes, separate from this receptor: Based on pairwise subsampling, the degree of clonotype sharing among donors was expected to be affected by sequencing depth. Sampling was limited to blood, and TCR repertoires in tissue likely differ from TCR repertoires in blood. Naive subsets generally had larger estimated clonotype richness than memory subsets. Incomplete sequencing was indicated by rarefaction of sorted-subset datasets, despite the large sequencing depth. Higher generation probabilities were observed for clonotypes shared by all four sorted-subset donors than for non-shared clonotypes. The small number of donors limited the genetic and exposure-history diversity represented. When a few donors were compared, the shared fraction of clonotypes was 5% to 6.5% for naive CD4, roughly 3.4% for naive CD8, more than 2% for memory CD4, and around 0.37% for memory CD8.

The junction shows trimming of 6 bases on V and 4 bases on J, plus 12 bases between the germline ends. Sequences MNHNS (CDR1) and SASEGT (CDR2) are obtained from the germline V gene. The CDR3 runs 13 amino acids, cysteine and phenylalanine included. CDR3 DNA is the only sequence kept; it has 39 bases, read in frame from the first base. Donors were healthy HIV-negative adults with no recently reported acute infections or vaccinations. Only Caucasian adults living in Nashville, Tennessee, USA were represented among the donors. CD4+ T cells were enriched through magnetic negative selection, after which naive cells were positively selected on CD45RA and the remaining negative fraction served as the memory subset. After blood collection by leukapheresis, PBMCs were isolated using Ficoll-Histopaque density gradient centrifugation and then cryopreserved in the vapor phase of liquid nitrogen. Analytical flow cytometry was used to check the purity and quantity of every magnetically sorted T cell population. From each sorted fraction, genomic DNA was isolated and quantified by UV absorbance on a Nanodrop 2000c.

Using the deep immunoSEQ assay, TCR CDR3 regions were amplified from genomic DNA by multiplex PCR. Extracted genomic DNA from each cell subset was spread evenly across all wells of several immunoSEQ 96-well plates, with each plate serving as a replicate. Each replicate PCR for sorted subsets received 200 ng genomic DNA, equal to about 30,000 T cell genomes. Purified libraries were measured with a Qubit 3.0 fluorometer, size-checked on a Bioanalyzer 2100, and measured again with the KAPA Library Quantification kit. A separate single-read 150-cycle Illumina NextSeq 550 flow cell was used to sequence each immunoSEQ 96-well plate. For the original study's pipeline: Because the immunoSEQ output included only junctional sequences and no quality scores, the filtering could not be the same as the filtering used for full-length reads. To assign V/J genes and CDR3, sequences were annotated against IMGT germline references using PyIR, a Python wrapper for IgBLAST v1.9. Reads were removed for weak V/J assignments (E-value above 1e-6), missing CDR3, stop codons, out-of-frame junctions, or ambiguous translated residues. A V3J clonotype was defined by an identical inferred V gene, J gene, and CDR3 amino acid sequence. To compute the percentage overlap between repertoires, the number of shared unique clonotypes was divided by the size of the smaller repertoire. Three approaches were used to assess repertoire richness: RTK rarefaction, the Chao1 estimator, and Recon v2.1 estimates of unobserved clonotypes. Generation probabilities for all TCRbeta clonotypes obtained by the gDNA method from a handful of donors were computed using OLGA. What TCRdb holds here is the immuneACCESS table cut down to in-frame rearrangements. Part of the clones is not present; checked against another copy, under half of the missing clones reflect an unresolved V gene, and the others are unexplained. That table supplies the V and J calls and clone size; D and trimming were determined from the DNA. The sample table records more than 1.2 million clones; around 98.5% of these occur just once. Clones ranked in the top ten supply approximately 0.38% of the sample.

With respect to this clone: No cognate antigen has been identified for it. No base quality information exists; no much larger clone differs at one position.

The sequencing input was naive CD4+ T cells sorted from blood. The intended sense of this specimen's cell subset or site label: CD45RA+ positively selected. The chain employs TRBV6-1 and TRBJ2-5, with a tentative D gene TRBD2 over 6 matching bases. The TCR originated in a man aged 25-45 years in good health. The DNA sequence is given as TGTGCCAGCAGCCTTCTAGCGACAGAGACCCAGTACTTC. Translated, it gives CASSLLATETQYF.